The 7 T cell receptor beta chains below all came from one sample that was sequenced in a study of blood T cell repertoires in COVID-19. Profiled with immunoSEQ multiplex PCR; TCRdb holds only in-frame clones, not every one. The sample has about 220,000 clones, approximately 85% seen once. Specimen: peripheral blood. The receptors come from an elderly woman with COVID-19, enrolled during active disease.

The chain carries TRBV27 and TRBJ2-2; 16 positions match TRBD2. V shed 0 bases, J shed 7 bases, and the junction held 5 bases outside the gene matches. Germline loops: CDR1 MNHEY, CDR2 SMNVEV (reference sequence). The CDR3 is 18 residues long. The CDR3 DNA sequence: TGTGCCAGCAGTTTATCGGGACTAGCGGGAGGGCAGAGCGGGGAGCTGTTTTTT. Its protein is CASSLSGLAGGQSGELFF.

The chain has TRBV5-1 and TRBJ2-1; D possibly corresponds to TRBD1 (6 bases). The CDR3 extends over 14 amino acids. CDR1 and CDR2 from the germline V gene are SGHRS and YFSETQ. V lost 4 bases and J 8 bases, leaving 16 bases between the germline ends. The CDR3 region has the DNA TGCGCCAGCAGCCTAGGACAGAGGCGCGATGAGCAGTTCTTC. Protein: CASSLGQRRDEQFF. Drawing the rest from reference TRBV5-1 and TRBJ2-1, the complete variable domain is KAGVTQTPRYLIKTRGQQVTLSCSPISGHRSVSWYQQTPGQGLQFLFEYFSETQRNKGNFPGRFSGRQFSNSRSEMNVSTLELGDSALYLCASSLGQRRDEQFFGPGTRLTVL.

The CDR3 nucleotides read TGTGCCAGCAGTGAAAGGACTAGCGCGAAGTTCTTC. Translation gives CASSERTSAKFF. This chain connects TRBV6-1 to TRBJ2-1; 9 bases map to TRBD2. V shed 2 bases and J 14 bases; nucleotides not matched to a gene: 4. In germline, CDR1 is MNHNS, CDR2 SASEGT. The CDR3 extends over 12 amino acids.

J is TRBJ2-3 and V is TRBV3-1 (or the pseudogene TRBV3-2), with D perhaps TRBD1 (6 bases). Germline-derived CDR1 and CDR2 are LGHDT and YNNKEL (reference sequence). The CDR3 spans 14 residues. The V end was cut by 5 bases, the J end by 3 bases, with 12 bases between. CDR3 region: CASSVVQGTDTQYF. The CDR3 region has the DNA TGTGCCAGCAGCGTGGTACAGGGAACAGATACGCAGTATTTT.

The rearrangement joins TRBV19 to TRBJ2-2; a possible D gene is TRBD2 (6 bases). The germline V and J ends were trimmed by 1 base and 0 bases, with 15 bases remaining between them. The germline V gene encodes CDR1 LNHDA and CDR2 SQIVND (reference sequence). This CDR3 is built from 18 residues. In nucleotides, the CDR3 is TGTGCCAGTAGTATAGCGGGAGCCTCCCCCCCGAACACCGGGGAGCTGTTTTTT. Its translation: CASSIAGASPPNTGELFF. The full variable domain, its missing parts supplied by reference TRBV19 and TRBJ2-2, is DGGITQSPKYLFRKEGQNVTLSCEQNLNHDAMYWYRQDPGQGLRLIYYSQIVNDFQKGDIAEGYSVSREKKESFPLTVTSAQKNPTAFYLCASSIAGASPPNTGELFFGEGSRLTVL.

The chain is built from TRBV9 and TRBJ1-5, with D perhaps matching TRBD1 (5 bases). Trimming took off 4 bases at V and 6 bases at J, with 14 bases between the two ends. Germline V gene sequence: CDR1 SGDLS, CDR2 YYNGEE. This CDR3 region has 14 residues. The CDR3 here is CASSPAGGSQPQHF. CDR3 nucleotide sequence: TGTGCCAGCAGCCCAGCTGGGGGGAGTCAGCCCCAGCATTTT.

The chain carries TRBV4-1 and TRBJ2-7; 8 bases align to TRBD2. CDR3 size: 14 residues. V dropped 9 bases and J dropped 0; count of bases not matched to a gene: 7. Germline loops: CDR1 MGHRA, CDR2 YSYEKL. CDR3 DNA: TGCGCCAGTTCCCGGACTAGCACCTCCTACGAGCAGTACTTC. It encodes CASSRTSTSYEQYF.